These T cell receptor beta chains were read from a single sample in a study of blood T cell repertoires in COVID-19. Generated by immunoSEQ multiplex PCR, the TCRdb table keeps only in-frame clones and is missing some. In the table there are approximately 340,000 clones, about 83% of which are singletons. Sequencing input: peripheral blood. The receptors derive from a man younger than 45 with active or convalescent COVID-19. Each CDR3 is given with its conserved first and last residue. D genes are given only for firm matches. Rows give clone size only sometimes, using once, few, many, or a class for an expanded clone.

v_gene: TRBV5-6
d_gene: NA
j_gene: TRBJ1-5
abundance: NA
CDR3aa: CASSPGGGVSNQPQHF
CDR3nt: TGTGCCAGCAGCCCCGGGGGGGGTGTGAGCAATCAGCCCCAGCATTTT

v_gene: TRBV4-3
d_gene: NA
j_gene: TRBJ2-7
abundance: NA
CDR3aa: CASSRLLPSGASYEQYF
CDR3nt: TGCGCCAGCAGCCGCCTGCTTCCATCAGGGGCCTCCTACGAGCAGTACTTC

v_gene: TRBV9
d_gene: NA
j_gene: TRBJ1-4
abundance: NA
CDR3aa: CASSVAGGPGGGEKLFF
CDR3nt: TGTGCCAGCAGCGTAGCTGGAGGGCCGGGAGGAGGTGAAAAACTGTTTTTT

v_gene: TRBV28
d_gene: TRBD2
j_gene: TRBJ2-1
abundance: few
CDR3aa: CASSLMIIAGGRSYNEQFF
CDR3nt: TGTGCCAGCAGCCTCATGATTATAGCGGGAGGCCGATCCTACAATGAGCAGTTCTTC

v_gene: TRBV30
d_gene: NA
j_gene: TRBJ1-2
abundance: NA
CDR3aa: CAWSVQVHVGDGYTF
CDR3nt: TGTGCCTGGAGTGTACAGGTCCATGTTGGGGATGGCTACACCTTC

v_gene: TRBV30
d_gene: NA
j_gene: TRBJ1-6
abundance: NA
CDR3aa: CAWSGGGILSPLHF
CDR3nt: TGTGCCTGGAGTGGAGGAGGGATTTTGTCACCCCTCCACTTT

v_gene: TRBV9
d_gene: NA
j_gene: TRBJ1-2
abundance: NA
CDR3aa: CASSSWGGHYGYTF
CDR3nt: TGTGCCAGCAGCTCTTGGGGGGGGCACTATGGCTACACCTTC

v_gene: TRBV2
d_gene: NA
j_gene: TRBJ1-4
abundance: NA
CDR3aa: CASSEVRAEKLFF
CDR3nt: TGTGCCAGCAGTGAGGTCAGGGCTGAAAAACTGTTTTTT

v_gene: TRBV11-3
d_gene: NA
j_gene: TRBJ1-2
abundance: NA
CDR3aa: CASSFSMGSYGYTF
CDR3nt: TGTGCCAGCAGCTTCTCGATGGGGAGCTATGGCTACACCTTC

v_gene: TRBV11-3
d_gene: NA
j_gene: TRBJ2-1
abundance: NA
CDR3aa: CASSLVQGGQFF
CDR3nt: TGTGCCAGCAGCTTAGTGCAGGGAGGGCAGTTCTTC

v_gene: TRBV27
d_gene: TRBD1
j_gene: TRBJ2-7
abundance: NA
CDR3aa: CASSMGQGPYEQYF
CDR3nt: TGTGCCAGCAGTATGGGACAGGGTCCCTACGAGCAGTACTTC

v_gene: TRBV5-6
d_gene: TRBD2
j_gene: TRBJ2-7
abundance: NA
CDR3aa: CASSLNRLAGWNEQYF
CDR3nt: TGTGCCAGCAGCTTGAACCGACTAGCGGGATGGAACGAGCAGTACTTC

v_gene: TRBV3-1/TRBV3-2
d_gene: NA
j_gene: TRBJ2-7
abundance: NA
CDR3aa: CASSHGTSIEQYF
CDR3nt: TGTGCCAGCAGCCATGGAACTAGCATCGAGCAGTACTTC

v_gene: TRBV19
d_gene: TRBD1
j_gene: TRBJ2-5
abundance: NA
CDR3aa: CASSSRTGWETQYF
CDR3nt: TGTGCCAGTAGTTCTCGGACAGGGTGGGAGACCCAGTACTTC

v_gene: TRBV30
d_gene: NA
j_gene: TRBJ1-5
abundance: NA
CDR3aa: CACPDSHNQPQHF
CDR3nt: TGTGCCTGTCCCGACAGCCACAATCAGCCCCAGCATTTT

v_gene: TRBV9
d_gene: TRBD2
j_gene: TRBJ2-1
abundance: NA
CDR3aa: CASSEAVTSPPEQFF
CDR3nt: TGTGCCAGCAGCGAGGCCGTGACTAGCCCTCCTGAGCAGTTCTTC

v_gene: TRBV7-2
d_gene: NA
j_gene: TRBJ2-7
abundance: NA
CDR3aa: CASSPRGSSYEQYF
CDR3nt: TGTGCCAGCAGCCCCCGGGGATCGTCCTACGAGCAGTACTTC

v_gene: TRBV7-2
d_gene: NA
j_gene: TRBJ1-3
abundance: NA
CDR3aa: CASSLEGESIGTIYF
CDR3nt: TGTGCCAGCAGCTTAGAAGGGGAATCGATAGGCACCATATATTTT

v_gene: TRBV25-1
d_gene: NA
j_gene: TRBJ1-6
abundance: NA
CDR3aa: CASSSSFPDSPLHF
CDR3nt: TGTGCCAGCAGTTCATCTTTCCCGGATTCACCCCTCCACTTT

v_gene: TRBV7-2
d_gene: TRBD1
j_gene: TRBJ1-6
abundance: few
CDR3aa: CASSLVSDRGSSPLHF
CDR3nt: TGTGCCAGCAGCTTAGTTTCAGACAGGGGGTCTTCACCCCTCCACTTT

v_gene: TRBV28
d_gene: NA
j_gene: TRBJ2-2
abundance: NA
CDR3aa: CASISRGLRTGELFF
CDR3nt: TGTGCCAGCATTTCACGGGGATTGAGGACCGGGGAGCTGTTTTTT

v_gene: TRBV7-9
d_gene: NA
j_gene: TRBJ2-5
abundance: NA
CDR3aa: CASSSNYPDRLQETQYF
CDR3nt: TGTGCCAGCAGCTCGAACTACCCGGACAGACTCCAAGAGACCCAGTACTTC

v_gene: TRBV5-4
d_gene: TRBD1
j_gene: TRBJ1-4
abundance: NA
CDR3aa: CASSWDRGEKLFF
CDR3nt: TGTGCCAGCAGCTGGGACAGGGGTGAAAAACTGTTTTTT

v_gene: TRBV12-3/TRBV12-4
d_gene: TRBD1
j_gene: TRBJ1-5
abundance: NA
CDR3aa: CASKQGPNQPQHF
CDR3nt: TGTGCCAGCAAACAGGGGCCAAATCAGCCCCAGCATTTT

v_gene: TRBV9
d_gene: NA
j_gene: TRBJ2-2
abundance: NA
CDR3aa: CASSAQGDGELFF
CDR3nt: TGTGCCAGCAGCGCTCAAGGGGACGGGGAGCTGTTTTTT

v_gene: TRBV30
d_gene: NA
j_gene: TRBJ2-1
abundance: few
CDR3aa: CAWSRQVMYNEQFF
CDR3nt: TGTGCCTGGAGTAGGCAGGTAATGTACAATGAGCAGTTCTTC

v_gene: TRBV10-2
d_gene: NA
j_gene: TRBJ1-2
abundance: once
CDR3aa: CASSLQGRRGYTF
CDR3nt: TGCGCCAGCAGCCTACAGGGAAGGCGCGGCTACACCTTC

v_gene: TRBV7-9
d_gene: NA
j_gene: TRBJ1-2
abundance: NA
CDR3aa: CASDSGHSPAYGYTF
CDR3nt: TGTGCCAGCGATTCAGGGCACAGCCCCGCTTATGGCTACACCTTC

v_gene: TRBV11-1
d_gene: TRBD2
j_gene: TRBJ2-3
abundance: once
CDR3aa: CASNRAGEPDTQYF
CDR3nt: TGTGCCAGCAATCGGGCGGGAGAGCCAGATACGCAGTATTTT

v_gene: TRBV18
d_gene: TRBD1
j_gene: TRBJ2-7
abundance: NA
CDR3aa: CASSPGQVEQYF
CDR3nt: TGTGCCAGCTCACCGGGACAGGTCGAGCAGTACTTC

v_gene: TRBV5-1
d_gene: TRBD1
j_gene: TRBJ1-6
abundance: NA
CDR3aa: CASSLQGFSYNSPLHF
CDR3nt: TGCGCCAGCAGCTTACAGGGGTTCTCCTATAATTCACCCCTCCACTTT

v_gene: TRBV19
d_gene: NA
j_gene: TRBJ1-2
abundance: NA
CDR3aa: CASSIGTIYGYTF
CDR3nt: TGTGCCAGTAGTATAGGGACAATCTATGGCTACACCTTC

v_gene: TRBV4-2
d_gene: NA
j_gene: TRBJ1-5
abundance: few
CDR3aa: CASSQETELSNQPQHF
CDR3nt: TGTGCCAGCAGCCAAGAGACAGAACTTAGCAATCAGCCCCAGCATTTT

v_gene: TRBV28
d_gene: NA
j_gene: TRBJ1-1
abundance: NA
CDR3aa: CASRTSGTGEAFF
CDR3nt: TGTGCCAGCAGAACCTCCGGGACTGGAGAAGCTTTCTTT

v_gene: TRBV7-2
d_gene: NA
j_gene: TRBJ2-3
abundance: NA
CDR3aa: CASGQGSTDTQYF
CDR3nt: TGTGCCAGCGGGCAGGGAAGCACAGATACGCAGTATTTT

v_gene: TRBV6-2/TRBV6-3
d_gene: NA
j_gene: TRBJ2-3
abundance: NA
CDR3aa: CASSYSSTGVGPDTQYF
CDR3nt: TGTGCCAGCAGTTACTCGAGTACGGGAGTAGGGCCAGATACGCAGTATTTT

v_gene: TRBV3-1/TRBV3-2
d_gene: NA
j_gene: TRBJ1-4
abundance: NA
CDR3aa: CASKSGVMEKLFF
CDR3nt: TGTGCCAGCAAGTCAGGGGTTATGGAAAAACTGTTTTTT

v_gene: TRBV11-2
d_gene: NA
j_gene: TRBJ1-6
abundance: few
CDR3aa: CASSFNRESPLHF
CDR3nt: TGTGCCAGCAGCTTTAACCGGGAGTCACCCCTCCACTTT

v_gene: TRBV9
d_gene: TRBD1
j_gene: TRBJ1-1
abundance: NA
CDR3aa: CASSVVGTGGAGNTEAFF
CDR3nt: TGTGCCAGCAGCGTAGTAGGGACAGGGGGCGCCGGGAACACTGAAGCTTTCTTT

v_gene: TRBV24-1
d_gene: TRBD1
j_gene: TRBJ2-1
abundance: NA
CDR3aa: CATSEPGTGTRWGYNEQFF
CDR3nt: TGTGCCACCAGTGAACCCGGGACAGGGACCCGGTGGGGTTACAATGAGCAGTTCTTC

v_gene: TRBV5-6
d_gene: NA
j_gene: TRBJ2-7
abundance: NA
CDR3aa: CASSLTGLEQYF
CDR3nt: TGTGCCAGCAGCTTGACAGGGTTGGAGCAGTACTTC

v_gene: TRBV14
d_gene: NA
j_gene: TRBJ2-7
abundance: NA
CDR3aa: CASSQGPSSPYEQYF
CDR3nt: TGTGCCAGCAGCCAAGGACCCTCTAGCCCCTACGAGCAGTACTTC

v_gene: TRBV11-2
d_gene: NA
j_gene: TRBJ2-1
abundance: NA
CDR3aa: CASSLGGSYNEQFF
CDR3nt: TGTGCCAGCAGCTTGGGGGGCTCCTACAATGAGCAGTTCTTC

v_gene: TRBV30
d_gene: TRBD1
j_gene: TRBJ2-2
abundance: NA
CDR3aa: CAWSAPGTGFSGELFF
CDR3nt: TGTGCCTGGAGTGCCCCCGGGACAGGGTTCTCCGGGGAGCTGTTTTTT

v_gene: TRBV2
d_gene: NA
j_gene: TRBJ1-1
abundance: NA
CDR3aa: CASRSGSPNTEAFF
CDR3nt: TGCGCCAGCAGGTCGGGGTCACCGAACACTGAAGCTTTCTTT